Each of the 21 T cell receptor beta chains below was sequenced from the same sample in a study of CD8+CD57+ T cells in acquired aplastic anemia. Using genomic DNA as the template, TCR beta VDJ and CDR3 profiling was carried out. TCRdb fed the reads into MiXCR, producing one record per CDR3 protein. This sample has 200,000 to 250,000 distinct CDR3 sequences; 34% occur once, and the top ten carry around 1.1%. Source material: sorted CD4+, CD8+, or CD8+CD57+ T cells (not recorded which) from PBMCs. All receptors derive from a human donor in good health, serving as a control.

V usage is TRBV29-1 and J usage is TRBJ2-1; 9 bases line up with TRBD2. Trimming at V came to 0 bases and at J to 1 base, leaving 13 bases not matched to a gene. This CDR3 has 19 residues. Germline-derived CDR1 and CDR2 are SQVTM and ANQGSEA. CDR3 loop: CSVEDPFGREGPSYNEQFF. The DNA for the CDR3 is TGCAGCGTTGAAGATCCCTTTGGGCGGGAGGGCCCGTCCTACAATGAGCAGTTCTTC.

This clonotype was seen at least ten times. The chain employs TRBV29-1 and TRBJ1-2; D is ambiguous. Trimming cost V 6 bases and J 1 base, with 3 bases left between them. The CDR3 is made up of 10 amino acids. In germline, CDR1 is SQVTM, CDR2 ANQGSEA. CDR3 region: CSVDNYGYTF. In nucleotides, the CDR3 is TGCAGCGTCGATAACTATGGCTACACCTTC.

On this clonotype itself: Its ends do not fully match the called genes, so a read error is possible. The chain has TRBV2 and TRBJ2-1; D is possibly TRBD2 (6 bases). The germline gives CDR1 SNHLY, CDR2 FYNNEI. The CDR3 has 15 residues. CDR3 loop: CASSPAGFIYNEQFF. CDR3 nucleotides: TGCGCCAGCAGTCCGGCGGGGTTTATCTACAATGAGCAGTTCTTC.

V and J are TRBV15 and TRBJ1-2; D perhaps matches TRBD1 (5 bases). Germline CDR1 reads LNHNV; CDR2 reads YYDKDF (reference sequence). The CDR3 totals 17 residues. Trimming stripped 5 bases from V and 4 bases from J, with 23 bases between. For the CDR3, the DNA is TGTGCCACCAGCTCACGAGATGACGGTCAGGGAGGCTATGGCTACACCTTC. This codes for CATSSRDDGQGGYGYTF.

This rearrangement joins TRBV19 to TRBJ1-5; TRBD1 is a possible D gene (5 bases). The germline V gene has CDR1 LNHDA and CDR2 SQIVND (reference sequence). Trimming shortened V by 3 bases and J by 5 bases, and 11 bases separated the two germline ends. This CDR3 spans 14 amino acids. DNA of the CDR3: TGTGCCAGTAGTATGGGGCAGATCGATCAGCCCCAGCATTTT. Its protein product is CASSMGQIDQPQHF. Based on the CDR3 plus reference TRBV19 and TRBJ1-5, the full variable domain is DGGITQSPKYLFRKEGQNVTLSCEQNLNHDAMYWYRQDPGQGLRLIYYSQIVNDFQKGDIAEGYSVSREKKESFPLTVTSAQKNPTAFYLCASSMGQIDQPQHFGDGTRLSIL.

Points on this clonotype: An end of the junction does not agree with germline; a read error may underlie this. V is TRBV7-2 and J is TRBJ1-1; a possible D gene is TRBD1 (5 bases). Germline V gene data show CDR1 as SGHTA and CDR2 as FQGNSA. The length of the CDR3 is 13 residues. The CDR3 region has the DNA TGTGCCAGCAGCTTATACAGGAACACTGAAGCCTTCTTT. Translation: CASSLYRNTEAFF.

This clonotype was found many times. This chain links TRBV10-1 with TRBJ2-4; possibly TRBD1 or TRBD2 for D (5 bases each). Trimming removed 2 bases from V and 11 bases from J, with 22 bases in between. CDR3 length equals 16 residues. Per the germline V gene, CDR1 is WNHNN and CDR2 is SYGVQD (reference sequence). The CDR3 protein is CASSEGGPQGRTFQYF. In DNA form, the CDR3 reads TGCGCCAGCAGTGAGGGAGGACCTCAGGGACGGACTTTTCAGTACTTC.

This chain uses TRBV20-1 with TRBJ2-3; 15 nucleotides align to TRBD2. Germline CDR1 is DFQATT and CDR2 is SNEGSKA (reference sequence). V lost 0 bases, J lost 5 bases, and 6 bases stayed unmatched. This CDR3 region has 17 residues. CDR3 DNA sequence: TGCAGTGCTAGAGATCCTCGGACTAGCGGGAGGGTAGATACGCAGTATTTT. It encodes CSARDPRTSGRVDTQYF.

This clonotype was seen more than once but under ten times. This sequence joins TRBV6-1 and TRBJ1-1; TRBD1 might be the D (5 bases). The germline V gene encodes CDR1 MNHNS and CDR2 SASEGT. The ends were cut back, 8 bases at V and 1 base at J, with 14 bases in the middle. The CDR3 loop spans 14 amino acids. CDR3: CASAGTRANTEAFF. In DNA, the CDR3 is TGTGCCAGCGCCGGGACGAGGGCGAACACTGAAGCTTTCTTT.

The rearrangement links TRBV10-3 to TRBJ2-7; no definite D call. Trimming cost V 10 bases and J 1 base, with 11 bases left between them. This CDR3 has 12 amino acids. Per the germline V gene, CDR1 is ENHRY and CDR2 is SYGVKD. The CDR3 bases are TGTGCCACTGGGCTGGGGTCCTACGAGCAGTACTTC. It yields the protein CATGLGSYEQYF.

A word on this clonotype: This could be a read error, since a much larger clone is one nucleotide away. This chain joins TRBV20-1 and TRBJ1-2, with D possibly matching TRBD1 (5 bases). The CDR3 loop spans 14 amino acids. The germline V and J ends were trimmed by 6 bases and 4 bases, with 18 bases remaining between them. Germline values: CDR1 DFQATT, CDR2 SNEGSKA (reference sequence). The CDR3 protein is CSAQIGEVFYGYTF. In nucleotides, the CDR3 is TGCAGTGCACAAATAGGGGAGGTTTTCTATGGCTACACCTTC.

This clonotype was counted at least ten times. The chain has TRBV2 and TRBJ2-7; the D gene is possibly TRBD2 (6 bases). The V end lost 4 bases, the J end lost 6 bases, and 16 bases lay between the germline ends. CDR3 length equals 14 residues. CDR1 SNHLY and CDR2 FYNNEI come from the germline V gene. This CDR3 reads CASSVKLAGVEQYF. The CDR3 DNA sequence: TGTGCCAGCAGTGTAAAACTAGCAGGCGTCGAGCAGTACTTC. The complete variable domain, with remaining parts taken from reference TRBV2 and TRBJ2-7, reads EPEVTQTPSHQVTQMGQEVILRCVPISNHLYFYWYRQILGQKVEFLVSFYNNEISEKSEIFDDQFSVERPDGSNFTLKIRSTKLEDSAMYFCASSVKLAGVEQYFGPGTRLTVT.

This chain connects TRBV7-9 to TRBJ2-7; the D is unclear. Germline-derived CDR1 and CDR2 are SEHNR and FQNEAQ (reference sequence). The CDR3 runs 14 residues. Trimming stripped 11 bases from V and 2 bases from J, with 19 bases between. CDR3 DNA: TGTGCCTGCAACTTAGGTCTACACCCCTACGAGCAGTACTTC. This gives the protein CACNLGLHPYEQYF.

J is TRBJ2-7 and V is TRBV24-1, with D perhaps TRBD1 (5 bases). The CDR3 runs to 13 residues. Germline lookup yields CDR1 KGHDR and CDR2 SFDVKD. Trimming shortened V by 7 bases and J by 1 base, and 10 bases separated the two germline ends. The CDR3 spells CATRFTGSYEQYF. CDR3 DNA: TGTGCCACCAGATTTACAGGTTCCTACGAGCAGTACTTC.

The chain recombines TRBV7-8 with TRBJ2-5; maybe TRBD1 (6 bases). The CDR3 totals 14 residues. Germline CDR1 SGHVS, CDR2 FQNEAQ. V was trimmed by 5 bases and J by 4 bases, leaving 14 bases between them. CDR3: CASSPHRVVETQYF. The DNA of the CDR3 is TGTGCCAGCAGCCCCCACAGGGTCGTAGAGACCCAGTACTTC.

This clonotype occurred many times. This sequence joins TRBV5-1 and TRBJ1-1; no firm D call. CDR1 is SGHRS, CDR2 YFSETQ, per germline. The germline V and J ends were trimmed by 3 bases and 2 bases, with 11 bases remaining between them. The length of the CDR3 is 14 residues. The CDR3 sequence: CASSSVPVNTEAFF. The CDR3 bases are TGCGCCAGCAGCTCCGTCCCAGTAAACACTGAAGCTTTCTTT.

In regard to this clonotype: Germline is not matched at one junction end, which may reflect a read error. This chain uses TRBV4-1 with TRBJ1-1; D remains unclear. From germline, CDR1 is MGHRA and CDR2 YSYEKL. The CDR3 consists of 15 residues. The CDR3 spells CACSQVEGMNTEAFF. DNA for the CDR3: TGCGCCTGCAGCCAAGTTGAGGGAATGAACACTGAAGCTTTCTTT.

The rearrangement links TRBV2 to TRBJ1-4, with D possibly matching TRBD1 (6 bases). The germline CDR1 and CDR2 sequences are SNHLY and FYNNEI. This CDR3 is 16 amino acids long. V was cut by 5 bases and J by 0 bases, with 13 bases left in between. The CDR3 DNA reads TGTGCCAGCAGTTACTCTGGGACACCAACTAATGAAAAACTGTTTTTT. This sequence encodes CASSYSGTPTNEKLFF.

There are a few counts of this clonotype. This sequence joins TRBV11-2 and TRBJ2-6, with 7 positions matching TRBD1. Germline-derived CDR1 and CDR2 are SGHAT and FQNNGV. V was pared by 1 base and J by 0 bases, with 6 bases of the junction left unmatched. The CDR3 is 18 amino acids. The CDR3 nucleotides are TGTGCCAGCAGCTTAGTTGGGACAGAGAGCTCTGGGGCCAACGTCCTGACTTTC. Translated, it gives CASSLVGTESSGANVLTF.

V usage is TRBV12-3 or TRBV12-4 and J usage is TRBJ2-3; no reliable D call. V dropped 4 bases and J dropped 0 bases, with 20 bases sitting between them. The CDR3 covers 18 residues. CDR3 coding DNA: TGTGCCAGCAGTTCTCCCCTCTTTACAGACACTAGCACAGATACGCAGTATTTT. It codes for CASSSPLFTDTSTDTQYF.

This clonotype was seen ten or more times. The junction differs from germline at one of its ends, possibly a read error. The chain uses TRBV7-9 and TRBJ2-7; D unclear. The germline V gene has CDR1 SEHNR and CDR2 FQNEAQ (reference sequence). The length of the CDR3 is 12 residues. Here the CDR3 DNA reads TGTGCCAGCAGCCAAGACAATGGGGAAACCCCCTTC. Residues: CASSQDNGETPF.